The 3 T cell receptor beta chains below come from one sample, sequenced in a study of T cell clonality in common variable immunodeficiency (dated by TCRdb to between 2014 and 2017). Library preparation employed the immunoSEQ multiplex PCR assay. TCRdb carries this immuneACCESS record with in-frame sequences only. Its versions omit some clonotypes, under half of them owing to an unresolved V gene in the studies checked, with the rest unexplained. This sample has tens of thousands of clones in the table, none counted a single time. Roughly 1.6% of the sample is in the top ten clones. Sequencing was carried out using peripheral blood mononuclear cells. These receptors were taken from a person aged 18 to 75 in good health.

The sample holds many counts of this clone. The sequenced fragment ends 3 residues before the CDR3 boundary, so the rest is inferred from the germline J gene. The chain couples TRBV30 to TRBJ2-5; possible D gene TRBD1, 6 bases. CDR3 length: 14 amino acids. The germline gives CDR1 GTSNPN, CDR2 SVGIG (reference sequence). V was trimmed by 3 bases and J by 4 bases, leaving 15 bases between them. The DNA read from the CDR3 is TGTGCCTGGAGAAAAAGGGGGAGATCAGAGACC. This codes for CAWRKRGRSET. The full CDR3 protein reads CAWRKRGRSETQYF.

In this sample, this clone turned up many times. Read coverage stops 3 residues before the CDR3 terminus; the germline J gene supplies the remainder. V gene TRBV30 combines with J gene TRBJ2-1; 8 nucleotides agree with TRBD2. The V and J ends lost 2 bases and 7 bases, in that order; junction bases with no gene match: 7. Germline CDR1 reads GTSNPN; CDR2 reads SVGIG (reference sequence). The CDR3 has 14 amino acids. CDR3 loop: CAWSRGGLLNEQFF. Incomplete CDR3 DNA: TGTGCCTGGAGTCGGGGGGGCCTCTTAAATGAG. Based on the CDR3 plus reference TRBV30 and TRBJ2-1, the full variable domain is SQTIHQWPATLVQPVGSPLSLECTVEGTSNPNLYWYRQAAGRGLQLLFYSVGIGQISSEVPQNLSASRPQDRQFILSSKKLLLSDSGFYLCAWSRGGLLNEQFFGPGTRLTVL.

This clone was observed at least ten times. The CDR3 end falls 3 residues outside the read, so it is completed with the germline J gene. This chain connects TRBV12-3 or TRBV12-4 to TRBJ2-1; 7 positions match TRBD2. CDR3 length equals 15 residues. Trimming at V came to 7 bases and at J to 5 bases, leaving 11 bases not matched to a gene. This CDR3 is CASNPRLADNNEQFF. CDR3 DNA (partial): TGTGCCAGCAACCCCCGGCTAGCGGATAACAATGAG.